The 13 T cell receptor beta chains below all came from one sample that was sequenced in a study of cytomegalovirus exposure and HLA in healthy donors. The PCR was carried out with 60 Vbeta primers and 13 Jbeta primers. Some clones are missing from TCRdb's copy, which holds only in-frame ones; the method was immunoSEQ multiplex PCR. The sample lists roughly 100,000 clones, over 65% occurring once. The sequenced sample consisted of PBMCs. The receptors were gathered from a man aged 40-49 years in good health and CMV-seropositive.

J is TRBJ1-1 and V is TRBV7-2; 7 bases are shared with TRBD1. The trim removed 1 base at V and 1 base at J, leaving 12 bases unmatched. This CDR3 contains 18 residues. Germline V CDR1 and CDR2: SGHTA, FQGNSA. The CDR3 DNA is TGTGCCAGCAGCTTAGGAAACCGATGGGACAGACAGAACACTGAAGCTTTCTTT. Its protein product is CASSLGNRWDRQNTEAFF.

The gene calls are TRBV15 and TRBJ2-1; 9 positions match TRBD1. CDR3 length equals 15 residues. V was pared by 0 bases and J by 7 bases, with 4 bases of the junction left unmatched. CDR1 and CDR2 from the germline V gene are LNHNV and YYDKDF (reference sequence). The CDR3 DNA follows: TGTGCCACCAGCAGAGAACAGGGGGCGCCTAATGAGCAGTTCTTC. This sequence encodes CATSREQGAPNEQFF.

This chain joins TRBV5-6 and TRBJ2-3, with 8 bases fitting TRBD2. V trimming: 4 bases; J trimming: 2 bases; junction bases outside the gene matches: 6. The CDR3 extends over 15 amino acids. Germline V gene lookup returns CDR1 SGHDT and CDR2 YYEEEE. The CDR3 sequence: CASSPLSGNTDTQYF. Written as DNA, the CDR3 is TGTGCCAGCAGCCCACTTAGCGGGAACACAGATACGCAGTATTTT.

This clone was recorded a few times. The chain has TRBV30 and TRBJ2-2; TRBD2 agrees at 8 bases. After removal of 3 bases from V and 3 bases from J, the junction contained 3 bases not matched to a gene. Germline V gene lookup returns CDR1 GTSNPN and CDR2 SVGIG (reference sequence). This CDR3 region has 14 residues. The CDR3 sequence: CAWRLAAYTGELFF. Written as DNA, the CDR3 is TGTGCCTGGAGACTAGCGGCTTACACCGGGGAGCTGTTTTTT.

The CDR3: CASSGAGFYEQYF. CDR3 DNA sequence: TGCGCCAGCAGCGGAGCGGGGTTCTACGAGCAGTACTTC. This chain uses TRBV4-1 with TRBJ2-7, with 7 bases matching TRBD2. Germline values: CDR1 MGHRA, CDR2 YSYEKL. Trimming at V came to 5 bases and at J to 3 bases, leaving 4 bases not matched to a gene. This CDR3 is 13 amino acids long.

This clone was seen a handful of times. This chain uses TRBV7-6 with TRBJ2-7; 8 bases line up with TRBD1. The CDR3 has 16 residues. The V segment lost 4 bases and the J segment 0 bases; nucleotides outside the gene matches: 8. Per the germline V gene, CDR1 is SGHVS and CDR2 is FNYEAQ. CDR3 nucleotide sequence: TGTGCCAGCAGCTCCCCCAGGGGGCTGAACTCCTACGAGCAGTACTTC. It codes for CASSSPRGLNSYEQYF.

The chain recombines TRBV6-5 with TRBJ2-1; 8 nucleotides line up with TRBD2. V shed 8 bases, J shed 7 bases, and the junction held 4 bases outside the gene matches. The CDR3 consists of 12 residues. Germline loops: CDR1 MNHEY, CDR2 SVGAGI. The CDR3 nucleotides are TGTGCCAGCTGGAGCGGGAGAAATGAGCAGTTCTTC. Protein: CASWSGRNEQFF.

The V gene is TRBV4-3, the J gene TRBJ1-2; D gene uncertain. The CDR3 is made up of 16 amino acids. CDR1 LGHNA and CDR2 YSLEER come from the germline V gene. With 1 base removed from V and 4 bases from J, the gap between germline ends came to 16 bases. The CDR3: CASSQGSEGGGYGYTF. The CDR3 DNA follows: TGCGCCAGCAGCCAAGGGTCGGAGGGAGGCGGCTATGGCTACACCTTC.

This clone is a singleton in its sample. The gene calls are TRBV4-1 and TRBJ2-3, with 8 bases fitting TRBD1. The length of the CDR3 is 16 residues. V trimming: 4 bases; J trimming: 1 base; junction bases outside the gene matches: 7. Looked up from germline, CDR1 is MGHRA and CDR2 is YSYEKL. The CDR3 loop reads CASSRSRDRRTDTQYF. The CDR3 coding sequence is TGCGCCAGCAGCCGAAGCCGGGACAGGCGCACAGATACGCAGTATTTT.

The chain combines TRBV28 with TRBJ1-1, with a possible D match to TRBD1 (5 bases). CDR3 length: 15 residues. Looked up from germline, CDR1 is MDHEN and CDR2 is SYDVKM. Between the trimmed V and J ends, which lost 3 bases and 1 base, there was a span of 12 bases. The chain's CDR3 is CASSLIRVGNTEAFF. The CDR3 DNA reads TGTGCCAGCAGTTTGATCAGGGTAGGGAACACTGAAGCTTTCTTT.

The CDR3 coding sequence is TGTGCCAGCAGCCCGCAACCGACAGGCACTGGAAACACCATATATTTT. Translated: CASSPQPTGTGNTIYF. The chain has TRBV7-2 and TRBJ1-3, with D possibly TRBD1 on 6 matching bases. The CDR3 totals 16 residues. The germline CDR1 and CDR2 sequences are SGHTA and FQGNSA. V was clipped by 5 bases and J by 2 bases, with 16 bases between them.

A few counts support this clone. The chain couples TRBV4-2 to TRBJ2-1; possible D gene TRBD2, 5 bases. Germline V gene sequence: CDR1 LGHNA, CDR2 YNFKEQ. The CDR3 has 16 residues. Trimming removed 0 bases at V and 2 bases at J, with 11 bases between. The CDR3 nucleotides read TGTGCCAGCAGCCAAGATCTGGGAGACCCCTACAATGAGCAGTTCTTC. Its translation: CASSQDLGDPYNEQFF.

The J gene is TRBJ1-1, the V gene TRBV21-1. TRBV21-1 is a documented pseudogene. The CDR3 sequence is 16 residues long. The CDR3 region has the DNA TGTGCCAGCAGCAAAGATGGCGGTAAAATGAACACTGAAGCTTTCTTT. It codes for CASSKDGGKMNTEAFF.